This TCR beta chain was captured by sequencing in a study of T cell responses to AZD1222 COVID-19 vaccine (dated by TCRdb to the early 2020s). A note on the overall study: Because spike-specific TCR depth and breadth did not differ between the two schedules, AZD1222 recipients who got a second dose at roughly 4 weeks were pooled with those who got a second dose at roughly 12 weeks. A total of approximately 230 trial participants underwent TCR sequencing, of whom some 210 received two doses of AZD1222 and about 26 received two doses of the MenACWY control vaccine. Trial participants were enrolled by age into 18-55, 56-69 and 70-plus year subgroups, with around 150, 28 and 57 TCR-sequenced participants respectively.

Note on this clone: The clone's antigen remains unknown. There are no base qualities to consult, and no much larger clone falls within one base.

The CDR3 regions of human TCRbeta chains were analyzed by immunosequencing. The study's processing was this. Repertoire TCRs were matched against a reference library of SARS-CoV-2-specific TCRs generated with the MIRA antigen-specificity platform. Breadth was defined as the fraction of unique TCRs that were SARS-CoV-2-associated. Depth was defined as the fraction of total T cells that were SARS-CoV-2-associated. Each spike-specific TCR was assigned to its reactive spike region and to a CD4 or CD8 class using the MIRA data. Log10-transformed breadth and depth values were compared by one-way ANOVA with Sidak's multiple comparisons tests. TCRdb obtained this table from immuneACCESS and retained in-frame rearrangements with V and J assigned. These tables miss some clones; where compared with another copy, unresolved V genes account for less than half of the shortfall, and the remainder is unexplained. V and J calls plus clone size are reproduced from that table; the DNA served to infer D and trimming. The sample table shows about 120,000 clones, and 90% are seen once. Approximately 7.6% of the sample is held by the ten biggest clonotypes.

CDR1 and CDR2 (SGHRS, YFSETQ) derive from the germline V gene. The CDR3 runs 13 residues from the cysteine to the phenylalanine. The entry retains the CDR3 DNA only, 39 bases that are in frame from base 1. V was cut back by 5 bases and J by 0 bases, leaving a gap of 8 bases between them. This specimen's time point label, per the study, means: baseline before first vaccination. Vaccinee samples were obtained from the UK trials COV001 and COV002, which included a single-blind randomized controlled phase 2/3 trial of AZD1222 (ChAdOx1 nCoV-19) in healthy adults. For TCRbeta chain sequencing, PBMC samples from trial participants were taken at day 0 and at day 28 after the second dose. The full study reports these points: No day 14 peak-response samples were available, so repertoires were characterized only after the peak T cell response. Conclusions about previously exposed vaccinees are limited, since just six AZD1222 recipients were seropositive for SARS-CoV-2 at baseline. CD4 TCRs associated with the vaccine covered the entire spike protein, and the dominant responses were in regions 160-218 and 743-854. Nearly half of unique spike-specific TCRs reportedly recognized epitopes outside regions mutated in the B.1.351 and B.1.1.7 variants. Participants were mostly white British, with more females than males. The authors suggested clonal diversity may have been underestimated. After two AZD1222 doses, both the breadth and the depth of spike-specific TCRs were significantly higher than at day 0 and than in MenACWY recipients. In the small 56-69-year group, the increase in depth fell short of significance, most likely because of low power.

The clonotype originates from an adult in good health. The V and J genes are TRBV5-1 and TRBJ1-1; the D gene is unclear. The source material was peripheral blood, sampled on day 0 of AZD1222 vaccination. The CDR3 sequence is CASRPGVNTEAFF. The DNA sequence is TGCGCCAGCAGACCTGGGGTGAACACTGAAGCTTTCTTT.